Listed below are T cell receptor beta chains from one sample, sequenced in a study of blood T cell repertoires in COVID-19. Libraries were prepared by immunoSEQ multiplex PCR; TCRdb keeps only in-frame clonotypes and omits some of them. The sample lists tens of thousands of clones, 75% to 85% occurring once. The source material was peripheral blood. These receptors were collected from a human donor with acute or convalescent COVID-19. The donor label of this sample is uncertain. CDR3s include the opening cysteine and the closing phenylalanine or tryptophan. D genes are given only for firm matches. Clone size is stated in some rows and not others, as once, few, many or a class when expanded.

v_gene: TRBV2; abundance: -; d_gene: TRBD1; j_gene: TRBJ1-1; CDR3aa: CASRLTGQGSGGTEAFF; CDR3nt: TGTGCCAGCAGGCTCACGGGACAGGGTTCCGGCGGCACTGAAGCTTTCTTT
v_gene: TRBV9; abundance: -; d_gene: -; j_gene: TRBJ2-3; CDR3aa: CASSVWLAATDTQYF; CDR3nt: TGTGCCAGCAGCGTATGGTTAGCAGCCACAGATACGCAGTATTTT
v_gene: TRBV6-5; abundance: -; d_gene: -; j_gene: TRBJ1-3; CDR3aa: CASSSGTGNTIYF; CDR3nt: TGTGCCAGCAGCTCCGGGACAGGAAACACCATATATTTT
v_gene: TRBV5-1; abundance: -; d_gene: -; j_gene: TRBJ2-5; CDR3aa: CASSLSTGQEETQYF; CDR3nt: TGCGCCAGCAGCTTGTCGACAGGCCAAGAAGAGACCCAGTACTTC
v_gene: TRBV9; abundance: -; d_gene: -; j_gene: TRBJ1-1; CDR3aa: CASSVAMNTEAFF; CDR3nt: TGTGCCAGCAGCGTAGCCATGAACACTGAAGCTTTCTTT
v_gene: TRBV5-1; abundance: -; d_gene: TRBD2; j_gene: TRBJ2-3; CDR3aa: CASSQGLAGGRTDTQYF; CDR3nt: TGCGCCAGCAGCCAGGGACTAGCGGGGGGCCGCACAGATACGCAGTATTTT
v_gene: TRBV10-1; abundance: once; d_gene: TRBD2; j_gene: TRBJ2-1; CDR3aa: CARRLAENLGNEQFF; CDR3nt: TGCGCCAGAAGACTAGCGGAAAACTTAGGGAATGAGCAGTTCTTC
v_gene: TRBV21-1; abundance: -; d_gene: -; j_gene: TRBJ2-1; CDR3aa: CASSLLKFRALQPYNEQFF; CDR3nt: TGTGCCAGCAGCCTACTAAAATTCCGAGCCCTGCAGCCCTACAATGAGCAGTTCTTC
v_gene: TRBV7-9; abundance: -; d_gene: -; j_gene: TRBJ2-3; CDR3aa: CASSFGIDTQYF; CDR3nt: TGTGCCAGCAGCTTCGGTATAGATACGCAGTATTTT
v_gene: TRBV7-2; abundance: -; d_gene: -; j_gene: TRBJ1-5; CDR3aa: CASSLAGGNQPQHF; CDR3nt: TGTGCCAGCAGCTTAGCTGGAGGCAATCAGCCCCAGCATTTT
v_gene: TRBV27; abundance: -; d_gene: -; j_gene: TRBJ1-4; CDR3aa: CASSPLGLTTNEKLFF; CDR3nt: TGTGCCAGCAGTCCCCTGGGGCTCACAACTAATGAAAAACTGTTTTTT
v_gene: TRBV6-1; abundance: -; d_gene: -; j_gene: TRBJ1-2; CDR3aa: CASSEDRPPYGYTF; CDR3nt: TGTGCCAGCAGTGAGGACAGACCCCCATATGGCTACACCTTC
v_gene: TRBV7-9; abundance: -; d_gene: TRBD2; j_gene: TRBJ2-1; CDR3aa: CYTRALAGTLHEQFF; CDR3nt: TGTTACACCCGTGCACTAGCGGGGACCTTACATGAGCAGTTCTTC
v_gene: TRBV5-1; abundance: -; d_gene: TRBD1; j_gene: TRBJ2-5; CDR3aa: CASSLGSTGTQETQYF; CDR3nt: TGCGCCAGCAGCTTGGGTTCGACAGGGACCCAAGAGACCCAGTACTTC
v_gene: TRBV28; abundance: -; d_gene: -; j_gene: TRBJ1-5; CDR3aa: CASSRGDSPRPQHF; CDR3nt: TGTGCCAGCAGTAGAGGGGACTCCCCCCGGCCCCAGCATTTT
v_gene: TRBV7-9; abundance: -; d_gene: TRBD2; j_gene: TRBJ2-7; CDR3aa: CASSLIAGGRDRYEQYF; CDR3nt: TGTGCCAGCAGCTTAATAGCTGGCGGGAGGGATAGATACGAGCAGTACTTC
v_gene: TRBV24-1; abundance: -; d_gene: -; j_gene: TRBJ1-4; CDR3aa: CATSDYTVGGEKLFF; CDR3nt: TGTGCCACCAGTGACTATACAGTGGGGGGTGAAAAACTGTTTTTT
v_gene: TRBV28; abundance: -; d_gene: -; j_gene: TRBJ2-1; CDR3aa: CASSLRGGYNEQFF; CDR3nt: TGTGCCAGCAGCCTAAGGGGGGGTTATAATGAGCAGTTCTTC
v_gene: TRBV9; abundance: -; d_gene: TRBD2; j_gene: TRBJ2-1; CDR3aa: CASTRSGGSSYNEQFF; CDR3nt: TGTGCCAGCACCCGCAGCGGGGGTAGCTCCTACAATGAGCAGTTCTTC
v_gene: TRBV7-7; abundance: -; d_gene: TRBD2; j_gene: TRBJ2-7; CDR3aa: CASSAGTSGSGAYEQYF; CDR3nt: TGTGCTAGCAGTGCCGGGACTAGCGGGAGCGGGGCCTACGAGCAGTACTTC
v_gene: TRBV5-6; abundance: once; d_gene: -; j_gene: TRBJ2-5; CDR3aa: CASSPSRERAQYF; CDR3nt: TGTGCCAGCAGCCCATCGAGAGAGAGGGCCCAGTACTTC
v_gene: TRBV4-1; abundance: once; d_gene: -; j_gene: TRBJ1-6; CDR3aa: CASSQVFGVGDSPLHF; CDR3nt: TGCGCCAGCAGCCAAGTTTTCGGAGTAGGGGATTCACCCCTCCACTTT
v_gene: TRBV5-1; abundance: -; d_gene: TRBD1; j_gene: TRBJ2-6; CDR3aa: CASSISQGAAGANVLTF; CDR3nt: TGCGCCAGCAGCATATCACAGGGGGCTGCTGGGGCCAACGTCCTGACTTTC
v_gene: TRBV21-1; abundance: -; d_gene: -; j_gene: TRBJ1-3; CDR3aa: CASISGDRGWNTIYF; CDR3nt: TGTGCCAGCATCTCAGGGGACAGGGGGTGGAACACCATATATTTT
v_gene: TRBV18; abundance: -; d_gene: -; j_gene: TRBJ2-2; CDR3aa: CASSPIASSLMFF; CDR3nt: TGTGCCAGCTCACCCATCGCCTCTAGTCTGATGTTTTTT
v_gene: TRBV6-1; abundance: -; d_gene: -; j_gene: TRBJ2-5; CDR3aa: CASSEQQGRETQYF; CDR3nt: TGTGCCAGCAGTGAACAACAGGGAAGAGAGACCCAGTACTTC
v_gene: TRBV11-2; abundance: -; d_gene: -; j_gene: TRBJ2-4; CDR3aa: CASSLGGPKNIQYF; CDR3nt: TGTGCCAGCAGCCTGGGGGGTCCCAAAAACATTCAGTACTTC
v_gene: TRBV10-2; abundance: -; d_gene: TRBD2; j_gene: TRBJ2-5; CDR3aa: CASKTSAVQETQYF; CDR3nt: TGCGCCAGCAAAACTAGCGCGGTCCAAGAGACCCAGTACTTC
v_gene: TRBV9; abundance: once; d_gene: TRBD2; j_gene: TRBJ2-1; CDR3aa: CASSPGLAGAVEQFF; CDR3nt: TGTGCCAGCAGCCCAGGACTAGCGGGAGCGGTTGAGCAGTTCTTC
v_gene: TRBV11-3; abundance: -; d_gene: TRBD2; j_gene: TRBJ2-7; CDR3aa: CASSLDGTSYEQYF; CDR3nt: TGTGCCAGCAGCTTAGATGGGACTAGCTACGAGCAGTACTTC
v_gene: TRBV16; abundance: -; d_gene: TRBD1; j_gene: TRBJ1-2; CDR3aa: CASSKSPGGALGGYTF; CDR3nt: TGTGCCAGCAGCAAATCCCCAGGGGGCGCCTTGGGTGGCTACACCTTC
v_gene: TRBV3-1/TRBV3-2; abundance: once; d_gene: -; j_gene: TRBJ1-2; CDR3aa: CASSQEGGTYDGYTF; CDR3nt: TGTGCCAGCAGCCAAGAAGGAGGGACCTACGATGGCTACACCTTC
v_gene: TRBV19; abundance: -; d_gene: -; j_gene: TRBJ1-5; CDR3aa: CASSMGARRINQPQHF; CDR3nt: TGTGCCAGTAGTATGGGGGCCCGACGGATCAATCAGCCCCAGCATTTT
v_gene: TRBV5-4; abundance: -; d_gene: -; j_gene: TRBJ1-1; CDR3aa: CASSLGGNTEAFF; CDR3nt: TGTGCCAGCAGCTTGGGAGGGAACACTGAAGCTTTCTTT
v_gene: TRBV29-1; abundance: -; d_gene: TRBD1; j_gene: TRBJ2-7; CDR3aa: CSVRSGQGPTYEQYF; CDR3nt: TGCAGCGTTCGGTCAGGACAGGGGCCTACATACGAGCAGTACTTC
v_gene: TRBV7-8; abundance: -; d_gene: TRBD2; j_gene: TRBJ2-5; CDR3aa: CASRFTGGETQYF; CDR3nt: TGTGCCAGCAGATTTACGGGGGGGGAGACCCAGTACTTC
v_gene: TRBV6-5; abundance: -; d_gene: TRBD1; j_gene: TRBJ1-5; CDR3aa: CASRITGGPQPQHF; CDR3nt: TGTGCCAGCAGGATTACAGGGGGCCCGCAGCCCCAGCATTTT
v_gene: TRBV20-1; abundance: -; d_gene: -; j_gene: TRBJ1-1; CDR3aa: CSEGAEAFF; CDR3nt: TGCAGTGAGGGGGCTGAAGCTTTCTTT
v_gene: TRBV18; abundance: once; d_gene: -; j_gene: TRBJ2-1; CDR3aa: CASSPYVVAVDNEQFF; CDR3nt: TGTGCCAGCTCACCATATGTGGTAGCGGTCGACAATGAGCAGTTCTTC
v_gene: TRBV28; abundance: -; d_gene: -; j_gene: TRBJ2-7; CDR3aa: CASSLAGYEQYF; CDR3nt: TGTGCCAGCAGTTTGGCAGGGTACGAGCAGTACTTC
v_gene: TRBV5-1; abundance: -; d_gene: TRBD2; j_gene: TRBJ2-7; CDR3aa: CASTFTSGSGYEQYF; CDR3nt: TGCGCCAGCACCTTTACTAGCGGGAGCGGTTACGAGCAGTACTTC
v_gene: TRBV25-1; abundance: -; d_gene: TRBD2; j_gene: TRBJ2-1; CDR3aa: CASSATSGFAYGEQFF; CDR3nt: TGTGCCAGCAGTGCAACTAGCGGGTTCGCTTACGGTGAGCAGTTCTTC
v_gene: TRBV10-3; abundance: -; d_gene: -; j_gene: TRBJ1-6; CDR3aa: CAISESGSGNNSPLHF; CDR3nt: TGTGCCATCAGTGAGTCCGGATCCGGGAATAATTCACCCCTCCACTTT
v_gene: TRBV6-5; abundance: once; d_gene: -; j_gene: TRBJ2-1; CDR3aa: CASSPLSNEQFF; CDR3nt: TGTGCCAGCAGTCCCCTGAGCAATGAGCAGTTCTTC
v_gene: TRBV12-3/TRBV12-4; abundance: once; d_gene: -; j_gene: TRBJ1-1; CDR3aa: CASSLDRVGEAFF; CDR3nt: TGTGCCAGCAGTTTAGACAGGGTAGGTGAAGCTTTCTTT
v_gene: TRBV10-1; abundance: -; d_gene: TRBD1; j_gene: TRBJ2-3; CDR3aa: CASSEGQGTDTQYF; CDR3nt: TGCGCCAGCAGTGAGGGACAGGGCACAGATACGCAGTATTTT
v_gene: TRBV18; abundance: -; d_gene: TRBD1; j_gene: TRBJ2-1; CDR3aa: CASSSGTGRLNEQFF; CDR3nt: TGTGCCAGCTCATCCGGGACAGGGAGGTTAAATGAGCAGTTCTTC
v_gene: TRBV6-5; abundance: -; d_gene: -; j_gene: TRBJ1-1; CDR3aa: CASSYEARGASTEAFF; CDR3nt: TGTGCCAGCAGTTACGAAGCCAGGGGCGCATCCACTGAAGCTTTCTTT
v_gene: TRBV5-1; abundance: -; d_gene: -; j_gene: TRBJ1-4; CDR3aa: CASSPWGGVNEKLFF; CDR3nt: TGCGCCAGCAGCCCCTGGGGGGGAGTTAATGAAAAACTGTTTTTT
v_gene: TRBV7-2; abundance: few; d_gene: TRBD2; j_gene: TRBJ2-3; CDR3aa: CASSLASSGGVDTQYF; CDR3nt: TGTGCCAGCAGCTTAGCCTCTAGCGGGGGGGTAGATACGCAGTATTTT
v_gene: TRBV19; abundance: -; d_gene: TRBD2; j_gene: TRBJ2-1; CDR3aa: CASSIPGLAGGGNEQFF; CDR3nt: TGTGCCAGTAGTATACCCGGACTAGCGGGAGGAGGCAATGAGCAGTTCTTC
v_gene: TRBV5-1; abundance: -; d_gene: TRBD2; j_gene: TRBJ2-1; CDR3aa: CASSLGLAGEYNEQFF; CDR3nt: TGCGCCAGCAGCTTGGGACTAGCGGGAGAATACAATGAGCAGTTCTTC
v_gene: TRBV9; abundance: -; d_gene: -; j_gene: TRBJ2-3; CDR3aa: CASNRDGTDTQYF; CDR3nt: TGTGCCAGCAACCGAGACGGGACAGATACGCAGTATTTT
v_gene: TRBV11-3; abundance: -; d_gene: -; j_gene: TRBJ2-1; CDR3aa: CASSLGQVNNEQFF; CDR3nt: TGTGCCAGCAGCTTAGGGCAGGTCAACAATGAGCAGTTCTTC
v_gene: TRBV4-3; abundance: -; d_gene: -; j_gene: TRBJ2-4; CDR3aa: CASSQDLARPAKNIQYF; CDR3nt: TGCGCCAGCAGCCAAGATTTAGCCAGACCAGCCAAAAACATTCAGTACTTC
v_gene: TRBV7-2; abundance: -; d_gene: TRBD1; j_gene: TRBJ2-1; CDR3aa: CASSFGTGNEQFF; CDR3nt: TGTGCCAGCAGCTTCGGGACAGGGAATGAGCAGTTCTTC
v_gene: TRBV19; abundance: few; d_gene: -; j_gene: TRBJ1-5; CDR3aa: CASSMEGYSNQPQHF; CDR3nt: TGTGCCAGTAGTATGGAGGGATATAGCAATCAGCCCCAGCATTTT